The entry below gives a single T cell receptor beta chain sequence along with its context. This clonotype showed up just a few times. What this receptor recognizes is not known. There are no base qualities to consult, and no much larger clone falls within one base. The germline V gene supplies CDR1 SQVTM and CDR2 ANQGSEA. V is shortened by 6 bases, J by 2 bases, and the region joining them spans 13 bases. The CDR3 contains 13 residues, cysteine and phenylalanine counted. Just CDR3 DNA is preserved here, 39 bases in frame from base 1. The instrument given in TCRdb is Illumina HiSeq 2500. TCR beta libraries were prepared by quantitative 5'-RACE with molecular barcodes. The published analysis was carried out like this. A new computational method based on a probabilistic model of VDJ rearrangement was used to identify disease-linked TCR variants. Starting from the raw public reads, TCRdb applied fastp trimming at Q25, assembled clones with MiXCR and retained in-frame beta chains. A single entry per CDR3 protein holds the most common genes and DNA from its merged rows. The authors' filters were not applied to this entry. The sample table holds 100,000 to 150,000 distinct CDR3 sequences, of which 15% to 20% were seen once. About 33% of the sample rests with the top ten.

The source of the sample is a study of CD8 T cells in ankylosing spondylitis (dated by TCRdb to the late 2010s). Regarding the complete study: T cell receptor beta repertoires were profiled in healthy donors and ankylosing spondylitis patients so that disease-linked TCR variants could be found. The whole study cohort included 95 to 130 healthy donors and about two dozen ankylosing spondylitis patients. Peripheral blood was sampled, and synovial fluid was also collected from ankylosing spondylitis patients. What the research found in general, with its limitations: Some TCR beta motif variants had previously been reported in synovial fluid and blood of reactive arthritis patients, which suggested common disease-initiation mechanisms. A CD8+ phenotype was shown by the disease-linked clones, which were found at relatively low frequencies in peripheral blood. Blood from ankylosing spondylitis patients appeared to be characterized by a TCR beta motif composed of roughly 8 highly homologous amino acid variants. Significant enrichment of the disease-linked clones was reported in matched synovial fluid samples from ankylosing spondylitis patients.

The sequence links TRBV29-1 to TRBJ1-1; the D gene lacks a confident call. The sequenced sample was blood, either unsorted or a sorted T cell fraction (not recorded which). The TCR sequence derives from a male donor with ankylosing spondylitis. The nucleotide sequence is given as TGCAGCGTGGGGAAGGGAATTAACACTGAAGCTTTCTTT. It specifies CSVGKGINTEAFF.